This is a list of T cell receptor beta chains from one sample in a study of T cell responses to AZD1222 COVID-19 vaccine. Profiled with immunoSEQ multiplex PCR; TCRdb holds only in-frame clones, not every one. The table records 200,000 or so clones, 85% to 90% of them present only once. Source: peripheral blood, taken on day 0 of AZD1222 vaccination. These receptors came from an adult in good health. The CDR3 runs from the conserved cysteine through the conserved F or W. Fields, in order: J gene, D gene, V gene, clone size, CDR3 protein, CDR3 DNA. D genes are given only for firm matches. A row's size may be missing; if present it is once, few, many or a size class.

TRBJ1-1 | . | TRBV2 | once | CASSVAEGFEAFF | TGTGCCAGCAGTGTCGCCGAAGGTTTTGAGGCTTTCTTT
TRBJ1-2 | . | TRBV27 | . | CASSSHGVGAGENYGYTF | TGTGCCAGCAGTTCCCACGGGGTGGGGGCAGGGGAAAACTATGGCTACACCTTC
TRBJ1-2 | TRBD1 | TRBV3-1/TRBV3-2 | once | CASSQGLTGSHGYTF | TGTGCCAGCAGCCAGGGCCTGACAGGGTCCCATGGCTACACCTTC
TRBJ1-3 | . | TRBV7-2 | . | CASSLAMSGTGNTIYF | TGTGCCAGCAGCTTAGCGATGTCGGGTACCGGAAACACCATATATTTT
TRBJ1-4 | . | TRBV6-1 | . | CASSEVGTEGEKLFF | TGTGCCAGCAGTGAAGTGGGGACCGAGGGGGAAAAACTGTTTTTT
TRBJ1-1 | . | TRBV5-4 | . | CASSLVRPGETEAFF | TGTGCCAGCAGCTTGGTTCGTCCGGGAGAAACTGAAGCTTTCTTT
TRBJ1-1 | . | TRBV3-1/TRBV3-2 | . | CASSLQRGPGGTEAFF | TGTGCCAGCAGCCTACAAAGGGGACCCGGGGGCACTGAAGCTTTCTTT
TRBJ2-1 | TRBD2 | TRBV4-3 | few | CASSQDSGTSYNEQFF | TGCGCCAGCAGCCAAGATAGCGGGACTTCCTACAATGAGCAGTTCTTC
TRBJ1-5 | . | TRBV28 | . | CASGGFNQPQHF | TGTGCCAGCGGGGGCTTTAATCAGCCCCAGCATTTT
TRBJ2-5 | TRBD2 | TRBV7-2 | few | CASSDSGHQETQYF | TGTGCCAGCAGCGATAGCGGGCACCAAGAGACCCAGTACTTC